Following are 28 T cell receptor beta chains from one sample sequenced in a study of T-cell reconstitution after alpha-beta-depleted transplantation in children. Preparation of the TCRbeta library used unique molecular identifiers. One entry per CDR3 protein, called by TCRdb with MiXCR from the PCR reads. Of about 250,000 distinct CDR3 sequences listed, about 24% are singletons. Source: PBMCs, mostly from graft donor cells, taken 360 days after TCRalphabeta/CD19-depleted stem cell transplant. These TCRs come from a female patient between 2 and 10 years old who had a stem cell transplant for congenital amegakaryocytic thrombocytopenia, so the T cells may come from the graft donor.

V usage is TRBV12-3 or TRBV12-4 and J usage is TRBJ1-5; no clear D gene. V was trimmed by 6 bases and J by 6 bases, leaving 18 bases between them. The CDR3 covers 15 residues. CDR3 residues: CASSQDVLGPQPQHF. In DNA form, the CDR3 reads TGTGCCAGCAGCCAAGACGTGTTGGGTCCTCAGCCCCAGCATTTT.

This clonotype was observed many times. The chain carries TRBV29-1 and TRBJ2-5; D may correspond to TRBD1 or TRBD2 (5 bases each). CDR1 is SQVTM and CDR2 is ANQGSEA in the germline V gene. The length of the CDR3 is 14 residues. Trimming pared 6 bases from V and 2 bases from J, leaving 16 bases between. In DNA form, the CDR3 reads TGCAGCGTGAACCCCCGGGACCAACAAGAGACCCAGTACTTC. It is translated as CSVNPRDQQETQYF.

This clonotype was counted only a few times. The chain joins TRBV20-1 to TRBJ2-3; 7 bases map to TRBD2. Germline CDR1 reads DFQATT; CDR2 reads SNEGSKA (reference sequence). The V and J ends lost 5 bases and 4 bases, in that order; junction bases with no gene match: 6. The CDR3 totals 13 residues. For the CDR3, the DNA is TGCAGTGCTTGCGGACTAGGTTCAGATACGCAGTATTTT. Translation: CSACGLGSDTQYF.

The CDR3 bases are TGTGCCAGCAGTTTCGGGCAGGGGTCGCCCCAGCATTTT. Translation: CASSFGQGSPQHF. The J gene is TRBJ1-5, the V gene TRBV12-3 or TRBV12-4, with a tentative D call TRBD1 (6 bases). The CDR3 runs 13 residues. Between the trimmed V and J ends, which lost 3 bases and 9 bases, there was a span of 12 bases.

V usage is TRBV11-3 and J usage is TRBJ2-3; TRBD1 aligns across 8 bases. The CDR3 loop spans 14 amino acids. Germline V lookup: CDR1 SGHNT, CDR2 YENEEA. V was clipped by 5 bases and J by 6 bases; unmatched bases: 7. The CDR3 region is CASSIGQGSDTQYF. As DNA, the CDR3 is TGTGCCAGCAGCATCGGACAGGGCAGCGATACGCAGTATTTT.

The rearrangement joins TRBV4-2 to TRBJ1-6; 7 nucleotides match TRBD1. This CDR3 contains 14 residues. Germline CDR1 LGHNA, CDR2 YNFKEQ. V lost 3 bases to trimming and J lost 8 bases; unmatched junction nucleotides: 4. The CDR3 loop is CASSQDRRYSPLHF. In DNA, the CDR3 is TGTGCCAGCAGCCAGGACAGGCGCTATTCACCCCTCCACTTT.

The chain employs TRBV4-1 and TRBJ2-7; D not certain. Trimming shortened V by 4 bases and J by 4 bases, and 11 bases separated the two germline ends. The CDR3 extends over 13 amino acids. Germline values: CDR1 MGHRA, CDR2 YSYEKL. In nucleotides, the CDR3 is TGCGCCAGCAGCCTCACCATCCGATACGAGCAGTACTTC. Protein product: CASSLTIRYEQYF.

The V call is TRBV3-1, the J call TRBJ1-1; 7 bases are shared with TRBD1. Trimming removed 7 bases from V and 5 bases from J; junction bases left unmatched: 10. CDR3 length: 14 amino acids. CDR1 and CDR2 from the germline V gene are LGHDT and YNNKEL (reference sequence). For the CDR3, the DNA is TGTGCCAGCAACAGACAGGGTATCTCGACTGAAGCTTTCTTT. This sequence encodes CASNRQGISTEAFF.

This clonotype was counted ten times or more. The CDR3 DNA reads as TGCGCCAGCAGCCGGGAGCGGTCAGATACGCAGTATTTT. Protein: CASSRERSDTQYF. J is TRBJ2-3 and V is TRBV5-1; D is possibly TRBD2 (6 bases). Trimming pared 4 bases from V and 4 bases from J, leaving 10 bases between. Germline V lookup: CDR1 SGHRS, CDR2 YFSETQ. The CDR3 runs 13 residues.

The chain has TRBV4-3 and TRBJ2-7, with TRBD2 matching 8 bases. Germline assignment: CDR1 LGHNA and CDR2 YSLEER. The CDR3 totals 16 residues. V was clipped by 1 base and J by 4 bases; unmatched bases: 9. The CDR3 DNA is TGCGCCAGCAGCCAAGGGGTACTAGCGGACGTGTACGAGCAGTACTTC. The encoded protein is CASSQGVLADVYEQYF.

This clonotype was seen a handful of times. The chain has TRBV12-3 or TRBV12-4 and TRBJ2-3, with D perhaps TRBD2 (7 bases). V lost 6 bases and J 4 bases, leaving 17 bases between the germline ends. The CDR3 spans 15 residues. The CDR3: CASSLISGGADTQYF. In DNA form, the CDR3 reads TGTGCCAGCAGCCTCATTTCGGGGGGCGCAGATACGCAGTATTTT.

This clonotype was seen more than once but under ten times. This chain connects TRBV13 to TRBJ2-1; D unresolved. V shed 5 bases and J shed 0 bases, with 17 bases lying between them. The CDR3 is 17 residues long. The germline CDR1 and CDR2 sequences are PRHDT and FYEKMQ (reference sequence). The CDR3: CASSPGPPSSSYNEQFF. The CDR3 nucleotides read TGTGCCAGCAGCCCCGGGCCTCCTTCCAGCTCCTACAATGAGCAGTTCTTC.

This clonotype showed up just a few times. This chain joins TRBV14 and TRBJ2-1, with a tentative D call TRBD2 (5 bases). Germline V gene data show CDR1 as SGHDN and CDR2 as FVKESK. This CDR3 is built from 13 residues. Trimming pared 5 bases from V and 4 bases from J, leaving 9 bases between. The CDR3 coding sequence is TGTGCCAGCAGCTGGCGGAGGTACAATGAGCAGTTCTTC. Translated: CASSWRRYNEQFF. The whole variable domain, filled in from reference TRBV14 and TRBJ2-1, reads EAGVTQFPSHSVIEKGQTVTLRCDPISGHDNLYWYRRVMGKEIKFLLHFVKESKQDESGMPNNRFLAERTGGTYSTLKVQPAELEDSGVYFCASSWRRYNEQFFGPGTRLTVL.

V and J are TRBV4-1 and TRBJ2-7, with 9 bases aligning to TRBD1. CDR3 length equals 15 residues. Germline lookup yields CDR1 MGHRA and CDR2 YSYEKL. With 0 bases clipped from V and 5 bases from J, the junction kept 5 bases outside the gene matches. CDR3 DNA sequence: TGCGCCAGCAGCCAAGATGACAGGGGGAGGGACGAGCAGTACTTC. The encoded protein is CASSQDDRGRDEQYF.

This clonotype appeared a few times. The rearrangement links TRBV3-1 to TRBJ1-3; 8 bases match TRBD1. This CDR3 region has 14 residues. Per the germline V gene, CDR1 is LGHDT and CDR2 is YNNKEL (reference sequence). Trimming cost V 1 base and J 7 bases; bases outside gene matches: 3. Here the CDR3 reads CASSQGTGSNTIYF. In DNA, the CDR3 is TGTGCCAGCAGCCAAGGGACAGGGAGTAACACCATATATTTT.

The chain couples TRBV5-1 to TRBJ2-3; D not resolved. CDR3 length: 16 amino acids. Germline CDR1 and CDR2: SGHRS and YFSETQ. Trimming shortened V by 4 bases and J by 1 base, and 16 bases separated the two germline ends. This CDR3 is CASSPTPPGRTDTQYF. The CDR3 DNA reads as TGCGCCAGCAGCCCGACGCCCCCCGGGCGCACAGATACGCAGTATTTT.

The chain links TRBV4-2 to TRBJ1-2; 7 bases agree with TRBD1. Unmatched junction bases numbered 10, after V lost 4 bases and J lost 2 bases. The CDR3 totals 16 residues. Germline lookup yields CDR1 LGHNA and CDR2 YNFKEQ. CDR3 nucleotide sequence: TGTGCCAGCAGCCTCCTGCAGGGGGACGGCAACTATGGCTACACCTTC. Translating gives CASSLLQGDGNYGYTF.

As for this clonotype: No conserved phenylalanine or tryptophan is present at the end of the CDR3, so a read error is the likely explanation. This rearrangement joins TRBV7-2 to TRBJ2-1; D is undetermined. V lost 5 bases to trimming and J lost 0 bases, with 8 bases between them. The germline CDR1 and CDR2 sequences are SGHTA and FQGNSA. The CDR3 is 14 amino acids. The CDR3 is CASSEELSYNEQFL. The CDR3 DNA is TGTGCCAGCAGCGAAGAACTCTCCTACAATGAGCAGTTCTTG.

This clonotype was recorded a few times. The CDR3 reads CSVGEGGDGYTF. CDR3 coding DNA: TGCAGCGTTGGGGAGGGCGGGGATGGCTACACCTTC. V and J are TRBV29-1 and TRBJ1-2; D remains ambiguous. The germline V gene encodes CDR1 SQVTM and CDR2 ANQGSEA. This CDR3 comprises 12 residues. V shed 4 bases and J shed 6 bases, with 12 bases lying between them.

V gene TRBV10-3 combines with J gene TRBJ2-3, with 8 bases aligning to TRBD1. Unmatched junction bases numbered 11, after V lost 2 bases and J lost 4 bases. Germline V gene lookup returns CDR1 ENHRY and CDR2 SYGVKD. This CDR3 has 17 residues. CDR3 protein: CAISESPRTGLADTQYF. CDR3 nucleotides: TGTGCCATCAGTGAGAGCCCCCGGACAGGGTTGGCAGATACGCAGTATTTT.

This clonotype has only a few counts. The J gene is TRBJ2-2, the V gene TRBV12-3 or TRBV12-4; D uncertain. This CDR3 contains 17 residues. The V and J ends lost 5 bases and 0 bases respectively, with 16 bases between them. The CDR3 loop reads CASSRTRTPANTGELFF. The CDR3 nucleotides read TGTGCCAGCAGTCGTACCCGGACGCCCGCGAACACCGGGGAGCTGTTTTTT.

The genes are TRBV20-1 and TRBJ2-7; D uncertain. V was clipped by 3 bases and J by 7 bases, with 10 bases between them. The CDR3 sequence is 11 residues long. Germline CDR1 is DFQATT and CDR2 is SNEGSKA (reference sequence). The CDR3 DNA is TGCAGTGCTAGGACGATTGGGGAGCAGTACTTC. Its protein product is CSARTIGEQYF.

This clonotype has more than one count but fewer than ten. The CDR3 DNA reads TGTGCCAGCAGCTTAATGTCATATGGGGGCAACACTGAAGCTTTCTTT. Its protein is CASSLMSYGGNTEAFF. The J gene is TRBJ1-1, the V gene TRBV11-2; tentatively, D is TRBD1 (6 bases). V lost 2 bases, J lost 2 bases, and 15 bases lay in between. CDR3 length equals 16 residues. Germline-derived CDR1 and CDR2 are SGHAT and FQNNGV.

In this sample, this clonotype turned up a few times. The CDR3 DNA follows: TGTGCCATCAGTGAGCCCCTCACAGATACGCAGTATTTT. Amino acids: CAISEPLTDTQYF. The chain links TRBV10-3 to TRBJ2-3, with no clear D. The V and J ends lost 2 bases and 2 bases respectively, with 5 bases between them. This CDR3 region has 13 residues. Germline V gene sequence: CDR1 ENHRY, CDR2 SYGVKD.

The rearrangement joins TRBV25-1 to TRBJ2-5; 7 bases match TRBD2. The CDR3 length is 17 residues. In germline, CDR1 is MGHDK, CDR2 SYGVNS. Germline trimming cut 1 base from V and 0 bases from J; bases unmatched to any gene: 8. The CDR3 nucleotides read TGTGCCAGCAGTGAATTTGGTTCCGGGGGGAACCAAGAGACCCAGTACTTC. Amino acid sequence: CASSEFGSGGNQETQYF.

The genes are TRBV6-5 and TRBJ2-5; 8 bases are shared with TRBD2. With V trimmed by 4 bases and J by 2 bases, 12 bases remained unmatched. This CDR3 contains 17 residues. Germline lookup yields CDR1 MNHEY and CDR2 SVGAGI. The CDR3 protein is CASSSRSAGGRQETQYF. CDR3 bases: TGTGCCAGCAGTTCCCGAAGTGCGGGGGGTCGGCAAGAGACCCAGTACTTC.

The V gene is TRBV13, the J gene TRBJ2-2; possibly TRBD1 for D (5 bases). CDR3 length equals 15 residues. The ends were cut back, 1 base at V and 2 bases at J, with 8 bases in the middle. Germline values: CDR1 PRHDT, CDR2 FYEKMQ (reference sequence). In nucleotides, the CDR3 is TGTGCCAGCAGCTTAGCAGGGATAAACACCGGGGAGCTGTTTTTT. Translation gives CASSLAGINTGELFF.

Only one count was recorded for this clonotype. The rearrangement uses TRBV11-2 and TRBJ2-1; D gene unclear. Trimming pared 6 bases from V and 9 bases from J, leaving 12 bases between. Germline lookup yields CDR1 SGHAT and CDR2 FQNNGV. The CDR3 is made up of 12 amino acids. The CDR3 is CASSHSKPEQFF. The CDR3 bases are TGTGCCAGCAGTCACTCAAAGCCTGAGCAGTTCTTC.